One and the same sample provided the 26 T cell receptor beta chains below, sequenced in a study of blood T cell repertoires in COVID-19. Libraries were prepared by immunoSEQ multiplex PCR; TCRdb keeps only in-frame clonotypes and omits some of them. Of roughly 70,000 clones in the sample, roughly 84% were seen once. The sample was peripheral blood. The receptors derive from a human donor in a cohort sampled during active COVID-19.

This clone was detected a few times. V is TRBV3-1 (or the pseudogene TRBV3-2) and J is TRBJ2-7; 7 bases agree with TRBD1. Losses at the gene ends were 4 bases for V and 3 bases for J; bases not matched to a gene: 6. Germline V gene sequence: CDR1 LGHDT, CDR2 YNNKEL (reference sequence). The CDR3 runs 14 residues. CDR3 nucleotides: TGTGCCAGCAGCCTCGGGACAGACAACTACGAGCAGTACTTC. Its translation is CASSLGTDNYEQYF.

This chain uses TRBV7-3 with TRBJ2-2; D ambiguous. The CDR3 consists of 15 residues. Trimming left V 1 base short and J 0 bases short, with 6 bases between. Per the germline V gene, CDR1 is SGHTA and CDR2 is FQGTGA. CDR3 nucleotide sequence: TGTGCCAGCAGCTTAAATCCATCGAACACCGGGGAGCTGTTTTTT. Translation gives CASSLNPSNTGELFF.

This clone was recorded only once. The chain combines TRBV9 with TRBJ2-7; TRBD1 aligns across 7 bases. Germline values: CDR1 SGDLS, CDR2 YYNGEE. The CDR3 consists of 13 residues. V shed 4 bases, J shed 6 bases, and the junction held 7 bases outside the gene matches. The CDR3, as DNA: TGTGCCAGCAGCAAAGCTTCAGGGGGCGAGCAGTACTTC. The encoded protein is CASSKASGGEQYF.

J is TRBJ1-1 and V is TRBV5-4, with a tentative D call TRBD1 (5 bases). Germline-derived CDR1 and CDR2 are SGHNT and YYREEE (reference sequence). The CDR3 is made up of 15 amino acids. Trimming left V 4 bases short and J 2 bases short, with 15 bases between. The CDR3 loop is CASSRPPGGNTEAFF. DNA for the CDR3: TGTGCCAGCAGCCGACCCCCGGGGGGAAACACTGAAGCTTTCTTT. Full variable domain (missing parts from reference TRBV5-4 and TRBJ1-1): ETGVTQSPTHLIKTRGQQVTLRCSSQSGHNTVSWYQQALGQGPQFIFQYYREEENGRGNFPPRFSGLQFPNYSSELNVNALELDDSALYLCASSRPPGGNTEAFFGQGTRLTVV.

The chain carries TRBV7-9 and TRBJ1-2; 9 positions agree with TRBD1. V lost 3 bases and J lost 6; bases outside the gene matches: 2. The CDR3 is 13 amino acids. The germline V gene encodes CDR1 SEHNR and CDR2 FQNEAQ (reference sequence). The CDR3 reads CASSFDRGDGYTF. CDR3 in DNA: TGTGCCAGCAGCTTTGACAGGGGGGATGGCTACACCTTC. The full variable domain, rest sourced from reference TRBV7-9 and TRBJ1-2, is DTGVSQNPRHKITKRGQNVTFRCDPISEHNRLYWYRQTLGQGPEFLTYFQNEAQLEKSRLLSDRFSAERPKGSFSTLEIQRTEQGDSAMYLCASSFDRGDGYTFGSGTRLTVV.

The chain joins TRBV21-1 to TRBJ2-7; no check of the table's D call, TRBD1, against the DNA was made. TRBV21-1 is recorded as a pseudogene. The CDR3 loop spans 16 amino acids. For the CDR3, the DNA is TGTGCCAGCAGCAAAAGGGGGTGGGACGGAGCCTACGAGCAGTACTTC. This encodes CASSKRGWDGAYEQYF.

V and J are TRBV5-1 and TRBJ2-7; TRBD1 aligns across 7 bases. Germline V gives CDR1 SGHRS, CDR2 YFSETQ. V lost 0 bases, J lost 6 bases, and 18 bases stayed unmatched. The CDR3 totals 18 residues. The DNA for the CDR3 is TGCGCCAGCAGCTTGGACAGCCTAGGGACAGCCCAGGAGGCCGAGCAGTACTTC. Protein sequence: CASSLDSLGTAQEAEQYF.

The gene calls are TRBV5-1 and TRBJ2-2, with TRBD1 identical over 8 bases. Germline assignment: CDR1 SGHRS and CDR2 YFSETQ. Germline trimming cut 5 bases from V and 4 bases from J; bases unmatched to any gene: 4. The CDR3 is 14 amino acids. The CDR3 sequence is CASRAGTGTGELFF. In DNA form, the CDR3 reads TGCGCCAGCAGGGCCGGGACAGGCACCGGGGAGCTGTTTTTT.

This clone was detected a few times. The chain links TRBV4-3 to TRBJ1-4, with 8 positions matching TRBD1. Germline V gives CDR1 LGHNA, CDR2 YSLEER. The CDR3 consists of 17 residues. V dropped 5 bases and J dropped 4; count of bases not matched to a gene: 12. DNA of the CDR3: TGCGCCAGCAGCTTGGAGGTGACCAGGGGGCGTAATGAAAAACTGTTTTTT. This encodes CASSLEVTRGRNEKLFF.

The chain has TRBV7-2 and TRBJ1-2; TRBD1 agrees at 11 bases. The CDR3 loop spans 14 amino acids. Per the germline V gene, CDR1 is SGHTA and CDR2 is FQGNSA. The V gene end was trimmed by 5 bases and the J gene end by 7 bases; junction bases not matched to a gene: 6. CDR3 protein: CASSLGQGVSGYTF. The CDR3 coding sequence is TGTGCCAGCAGCCTGGGACAGGGGGTCTCTGGCTACACCTTC.

The chain employs TRBV5-1 and TRBJ1-1, with 8 bases aligning to TRBD1. V lost 4 bases to trimming and J lost 2 bases; unmatched junction nucleotides: 7. Germline assignment: CDR1 SGHRS and CDR2 YFSETQ. The CDR3 is 15 residues long. The CDR3, as DNA: TGCGCCAGCAGCGCGAAGACAGGGGCTAACACTGAAGCTTTCTTT. As protein: CASSAKTGANTEAFF.

The rearrangement uses TRBV11-3 and TRBJ2-3; no definite D call. This CDR3 has 13 amino acids. Germline V CDR1 and CDR2: SGHNT, YENEEA. V was trimmed by 4 bases and J by 1 base, leaving 6 bases between them. This chain's CDR3 is CASSSRGTDTQYF. The CDR3 coding sequence is TGTGCCAGCAGCTCCCGGGGCACAGATACGCAGTATTTT.

The count of this clone is one. The V and J genes are TRBV7-9 and TRBJ2-1, with TRBD2 identical over 14 bases. The CDR3 totals 19 residues. V lost 5 bases and J lost 7; bases outside the gene matches: 16. Germline CDR1 is SEHNR and CDR2 is FQNEAQ (reference sequence). The CDR3 sequence is CASSTGTSGGLSSWNEQFF. The CDR3 nucleotides read TGTGCCAGCAGCACCGGGACTAGCGGGGGCCTTTCATCCTGGAATGAGCAGTTCTTC. Combining the CDR3 with reference TRBV7-9 and TRBJ2-1 gives the whole variable domain DTGVSQNPRHKITKRGQNVTFRCDPISEHNRLYWYRQTLGQGPEFLTYFQNEAQLEKSRLLSDRFSAERPKGSFSTLEIQRTEQGDSAMYLCASSTGTSGGLSSWNEQFFGPGTRLTVL.

The chain uses TRBV2 and TRBJ2-1; D uncertain. The CDR3 is made up of 14 amino acids. The germline V gene encodes CDR1 SNHLY and CDR2 FYNNEI. V was shortened by 6 bases and J by 3 bases, with 12 bases between the two germline ends. The DNA of the CDR3 is TGTGCCAGCAGAGACCCAACTAACTACAATGAGCAGTTCTTC. This encodes CASRDPTNYNEQFF. The variable domain in full, with the rest retrieved from reference TRBV2 and TRBJ2-1, is EPEVTQTPSHQVTQMGQEVILRCVPISNHLYFYWYRQILGQKVEFLVSFYNNEISEKSEIFDDQFSVERPDGSNFTLKIRSTKLEDSAMYFCASRDPTNYNEQFFGPGTRLTVL.

The chain has TRBV7-9 and TRBJ2-7; 7 bases are shared with TRBD2. CDR3 length equals 15 residues. The V and J ends lost 3 bases and 2 bases, in that order; junction bases with no gene match: 7. The germline V gene encodes CDR1 SEHNR and CDR2 FQNEAQ (reference sequence). The CDR3 sequence is CASSFPGRGPYEQYF. The CDR3, as DNA: TGTGCCAGCAGCTTCCCGGGGAGGGGACCCTACGAGCAGTACTTC.

The chain links TRBV3-1 (or the pseudogene TRBV3-2) to TRBJ1-1; no definite D call. Trimming shortened V by 2 bases and J by 0 bases, and 13 bases separated the two germline ends. CDR1 LGHDT and CDR2 YNNKEL come from the germline V gene (reference sequence). The CDR3 has 16 residues. This CDR3 reads CASSQFGSGMNTEAFF. The CDR3 bases are TGTGCCAGCAGCCAATTCGGGAGTGGGATGAACACTGAAGCTTTCTTT.

The gene calls are TRBV9 and TRBJ2-7; TRBD2 aligns across 10 bases. The germline V gene has CDR1 SGDLS and CDR2 YYNGEE. The V segment lost 4 bases and the J segment 2 bases; nucleotides outside the gene matches: 6. The CDR3 is made up of 15 amino acids. The CDR3 is CASSSRTSGPYEQYF. The DNA for the CDR3 is TGTGCCAGCAGCTCCCGGACTAGCGGCCCCTACGAGCAGTACTTC.

This rearrangement joins TRBV4-2 to TRBJ2-3; 10 positions match TRBD2. The CDR3 is 16 amino acids. V shed 4 bases and J 1 base; nucleotides not matched to a gene: 5. Germline V gene data show CDR1 as LGHNA and CDR2 as YNFKEQ. The chain's CDR3 is CASSPTSGRRTDTQYF. The CDR3 DNA sequence: TGTGCCAGCAGCCCGACTAGCGGGCGGCGCACAGATACGCAGTATTTT.

The J gene is TRBJ2-7, the V gene TRBV6-4; weak D call: TRBD1 (6 bases). V lost 2 bases, J lost 1 base, and 18 bases lay in between. Germline lookup yields CDR1 MRHNA and CDR2 SNTAGT. The CDR3 consists of 17 residues. The CDR3: CASSDVGAGARSYEQYF. CDR3 sequence (DNA): TGTGCCAGCAGTGACGTTGGGGCAGGGGCCCGATCCTACGAGCAGTACTTC.

This chain uses TRBV4-1 with TRBJ2-7; 8 positions agree with TRBD2. This CDR3 is 14 amino acids long. From germline, CDR1 is MGHRA and CDR2 YSYEKL. Trimming at V came to 1 base and at J to 4 bases, leaving 3 bases not matched to a gene. CDR3: CASSQAGGQYEQYF. The DNA for the CDR3 is TGCGCCAGCAGCCAAGCGGGGGGGCAATACGAGCAGTACTTC.

V is TRBV28 and J is TRBJ1-1, with D uncertain. V lost 6 bases and J 7 bases, leaving 18 bases between the germline ends. Germline V CDR1 and CDR2: MDHEN, SYDVKM. CDR3 length: 14 amino acids. The CDR3 here is CASRKQDLTGEAFF. The DNA for the CDR3 is TGTGCCAGCAGAAAACAAGACCTTACGGGTGAAGCTTTCTTT. The full variable domain, with the rest looked up from reference TRBV28 and TRBJ1-1, is DVKVTQSSRYLVKRTGEKVFLECVQDMDHENMFWYRQDPGLGLRLIYFSYDVKMKEKGDIPEGYSVSREKKERFSLILESASTNQTSMYLCASRKQDLTGEAFFGQGTRLTVV.

The chain is built from TRBV27 and TRBJ2-2; tentative D call: TRBD2 (6 bases). In germline, CDR1 is MNHEY, CDR2 SMNVEV (reference sequence). The V gene lost 4 bases and the J gene lost 8 bases, with 14 bases spanning the gap. The CDR3 has 14 residues. CDR3 in DNA: TGTGCCAGCAGTTCCACTAGGGAGGAAGGGGAGCTGTTTTTT. Its protein is CASSSTREEGELFF.

CDR3 sequence (DNA): TGTGCCAGCAGCCCAGACAGGGGGCTTGAAAAACTGTTTTTT. Its protein is CASSPDRGLEKLFF. This chain connects TRBV7-6 to TRBJ1-4; 10 nucleotides line up with TRBD1. The CDR3 is 14 residues long. Germline assignment: CDR1 SGHVS and CDR2 FNYEAQ. V was clipped by 5 bases and J by 7 bases; unmatched bases: 4.

V is TRBV6-1 and J is TRBJ2-1, with a tentative D call TRBD1 (5 bases). Trimming took 2 bases from V and 1 from J, leaving 12 bases between them. Germline CDR1 and CDR2: MNHNS and SASEGT. This CDR3 contains 16 residues. The CDR3 spells CASSEFGRASYNEQFF. The CDR3 region has the DNA TGTGCCAGCAGTGAATTTGGCAGGGCGTCCTACAATGAGCAGTTCTTC.

The rearrangement joins TRBV2 to TRBJ2-1; D may be TRBD2 (6 bases). This CDR3 has 13 amino acids. V lost 4 bases to trimming and J lost 14 bases, with 18 bases between them. Germline values: CDR1 SNHLY, CDR2 FYNNEI. DNA for the CDR3: TGTGCCAGCAGTGGGGCCCGGGTCGGAGGGGAGTTCTTC. It encodes CASSGARVGGEFF.

This chain uses TRBV3-1 (or the pseudogene TRBV3-2) with TRBJ2-5, with D uncertain. The V gene's germline CDR1 is LGHDT and CDR2 YNNKEL (reference sequence). Trimming cost V 2 bases and J 7 bases, with 8 bases left between them. The CDR3 totals 12 residues. Here the CDR3 DNA reads TGTGCCAGCAGCCAAATAATCGGGACCCAGTACTTC. Protein product: CASSQIIGTQYF.